Listed below are T cell receptor beta chains from one sample, sequenced in a study of blood T cell repertoires in COVID-19. Some clones are missing from TCRdb's copy, which holds only in-frame ones; the method was immunoSEQ multiplex PCR. The sample consists of about 270,000 clones, 85% of them appearing once. Sequenced sample: peripheral blood. All receptors derive from a human donor in a cohort sampled during active COVID-19. The conserved cysteine and the conserved F or W are not part of the CDR3 here. The order of the fields is clone size, V gene, J gene, CDR3 length, CDR3 protein. Clone size, where shown, is once, few, many, or a class for clones that have expanded.

>-|TRBV7-9|TRBJ2-7|11
ASSDGTGGARY
>-|TRBV7-9|TRBJ1-3|12
ASSPSSAGNTIY
>-|TRBV18|TRBJ2-7|13
ASSPSSRVSYEQY
>-|TRBV6-5|TRBJ2-7|11
ASRLGQSYEQY
>-|TRBV19|TRBJ2-3|16
ASSSTSGRWGGTDTQY
>-|TRBV19|TRBJ1-1|13
ASSQSDRGNTEAF
>-|TRBV28|TRBJ1-2|13
ASGQGRSANYGYT
>-|TRBV29-1|TRBJ1-1|13
SVAPRLSRDTEAF
>-|TRBV3-1/TRBV3-2|TRBJ2-7|13
ASSQRSSGTYEQY
>-|TRBV19|TRBJ1-5|13
ASSNRVSSNQPQH
>-|TRBV5-1|TRBJ1-2|11
ASSLYGTGDYT
>-|TRBV9|TRBJ1-6|12
ASSVARDSKPLH
>-|TRBV5-1|TRBJ1-1|13
ASSFGQGGNTEAF
>-|TRBV19|TRBJ1-4|11
ASSRRENEKLF
>-|TRBV2|TRBJ1-1|11
ASTPMGGAEAF
>-|TRBV5-4|TRBJ2-1|11
ASSSTSYNEQF
>-|TRBV6-5|TRBJ1-2|12
ASSYSDRYYGYT
>-|TRBV27|TRBJ1-2|13
ASSPYTTWGDGYT
>-|TRBV11-2|TRBJ1-1|17
ASSLVGLGTQRTATEAF
>-|TRBV6-2/TRBV6-3|TRBJ1-4|15
ASSTFGYGATNEKLF
>-|TRBV4-3|TRBJ2-7|11
ASSQETGYEQY
>-|TRBV4-1|TRBJ1-5|13
ASSLGQGVGQPQH
>-|TRBV24-1|TRBJ1-5|11
ATSGQGWEPQH
>-|TRBV6-2/TRBV6-3|TRBJ1-4|13
ASSYVGTTNEKLF
>-|TRBV12-3/TRBV12-4|TRBJ1-2|11
ASSLGRVGGYT
>-|TRBV18|TRBJ1-1|12
ASSPLSGNTEAF
>few|TRBV6-4|TRBJ2-6|12
ASGEGSGANVLT
>-|TRBV19|TRBJ2-1|13
ASSIAGGGYNEQF
>-|TRBV7-6|TRBJ2-3|12
ASSRTSVADTQY
>-|TRBV5-8|TRBJ1-4|13
ASSGGTFVREKLF
>-|TRBV5-1|TRBJ2-5|13
ASSLFPTGGETQY
>-|TRBV6-2/TRBV6-3|TRBJ1-2|16
ASSPLGDRAWNNYGYT
>-|TRBV6-5|TRBJ2-3|13
ASKKLAGESDTQY
>-|TRBV19|TRBJ2-6|13
ASSIGPKGANVLT
>once|TRBV28|TRBJ2-7|10
ASSFPEFSQY
>-|TRBV19|TRBJ2-1|11
ASSMQRDNEQF
>-|TRBV5-5|TRBJ2-3|14
ASSLTAGSSTDTQY
>-|TRBV29-1|TRBJ1-2|12
SVEAGTGGEGYT
>few|TRBV29-1|TRBJ2-1|14
SVEGGWDRGFDEQF
>-|TRBV28|TRBJ1-4|12
ASTVGQANEKLF
>-|TRBV6-2/TRBV6-3|TRBJ2-7|12
ASSPGLAAYEQY
>-|TRBV6-5|TRBJ2-5|12
ASSTRSGQETQY